This entry lists 27 T cell receptor beta chains sequenced from one sample in a study of shared clonotypes between healthy human individuals. TCRdb's copy holds only in-frame clones and misses some; the assay was immunoSEQ multiplex PCR. The table shows about 1,900,000 clones, with about 95% occurring only once. CD8 cells classed as naive were CD45RO-negative and positively selected for CCR7, excluding terminally differentiated effector memory CD45RA+ cells. What was sequenced was naive CD8+ T cells sorted from blood. The receptors here all came from a man aged 18 to 30 in good health.

Remarks on this clone: Other DNA sequences in the sample encode the same CDR3. For the CDR3, the DNA is TGTGCCAGCAGCTTAGATCGCAGCTACGAGCAGTACTTC. Amino acid sequence: CASSLDRSYEQYF. The chain joins TRBV11-2 to TRBJ2-7; D is unclear. This CDR3 has 13 residues. CDR1 is SGHAT, CDR2 FQNNGV, per germline. Trimming left V 0 bases short and J 3 bases short, with 6 bases between. The full variable domain, rest sourced from reference TRBV11-2 and TRBJ2-7, is EAGVAQSPRYKIIEKRQSVAFWCNPISGHATLYWYQQILGQGPKLLIQFQNNGVVDDSQLPKDRFSAERLKGVDSTLKIQPAKLEDSAVYLCASSLDRSYEQYFGPGTRLTVT.

The chain links TRBV25-1 to TRBJ2-7; TRBD1 is a possible D gene (6 bases). Germline CDR1 is MGHDK and CDR2 is SYGVNS. The V end was cut by 6 bases, the J end by 2 bases, with 8 bases between. This CDR3 is 12 amino acids long. The CDR3 region is CASRDSTYEQYF. DNA of the CDR3: TGTGCCAGCAGGGACAGTACCTACGAGCAGTACTTC.

This chain joins TRBV4-1 and TRBJ2-3, with 8 bases identical to TRBD2. Trimming removed 0 bases from V and 4 bases from J; junction bases left unmatched: 6. From germline, CDR1 is MGHRA and CDR2 YSYEKL. The CDR3 has 16 amino acids. The CDR3 region has the DNA TGCGCCAGCAGCCAAGATAACGGGAGGGCGGCAGATACGCAGTATTTT. As protein: CASSQDNGRAADTQYF.

This chain links TRBV6-4 with TRBJ2-7, with D unclear. Germline assignment: CDR1 MRHNA and CDR2 SNTAGT. Deletions cut 4 bases from V and 2 bases from J, with 6 bases between. The length of the CDR3 is 12 residues. The CDR3 nucleotides read TGTGCCAGCAGTGCCTTGGCCTACGAGCAGTACTTC. This encodes CASSALAYEQYF.

The chain combines TRBV5-6 with TRBJ2-7; D tentatively reads TRBD1 or TRBD2 (5 bases each). This CDR3 has 14 amino acids. CDR1 and CDR2 (germline): SGHDT, YYEEEE. V was trimmed by 4 bases and J by 2 bases, leaving 13 bases between them. The CDR3 is CASSARDPTYEQYF. CDR3 sequence (DNA): TGTGCCAGCAGCGCCCGGGACCCCACCTACGAGCAGTACTTC.

Remarks on this clone: The sample holds other DNA sequences that translate to the same CDR3. The chain links TRBV27 to TRBJ2-1; tentatively, D is TRBD2 (6 bases). V was clipped by 4 bases and J by 2 bases, with 12 bases between them. The CDR3 spans 15 residues. Germline CDR1 is MNHEY and CDR2 is SMNVEV (reference sequence). The CDR3 is CASSSGSGAYNEQFF. CDR3 in DNA: TGTGCCAGCAGTTCTGGTAGCGGAGCCTACAATGAGCAGTTCTTC.

The chain carries TRBV5-3 and TRBJ2-7; D may be TRBD1 (5 bases). TRBV5-3 counts as an open reading frame of uncertain function. The CDR3 runs to 16 residues. Trimming took 0 bases from V and 3 from J, leaving 16 bases between them. CDR3 protein: CARSLVVRDWVYEQYF. Written as DNA, the CDR3 is TGTGCCAGAAGCTTGGTAGTCAGGGATTGGGTCTACGAGCAGTACTTC.

This clone was observed a single time. The chain combines TRBV9 with TRBJ1-5, with D maybe TRBD1 (5 bases). Germline V gives CDR1 SGDLS, CDR2 YYNGEE. V lost 0 bases to trimming and J lost 3 bases, with 10 bases between them. This CDR3 spans 15 amino acids. CDR3 region: CASSVAGGDNQPQHF. DNA of the CDR3: TGTGCCAGCAGCGTAGCGGGGGGGGACAATCAGCCCCAGCATTTT.

Notes on this clone: This same CDR3 is encoded by further DNA sequences in the sample. The genes are TRBV27 and TRBJ2-1; no clear D. CDR3 length equals 14 residues. In germline, CDR1 is MNHEY, CDR2 SMNVEV (reference sequence). Between the trimmed V and J ends, which lost 2 bases and 2 bases, there was a span of 7 bases. The CDR3 DNA reads as TGTGCCAGCAGTTTACGCAGTACCTACAATGAGCAGTTCTTC. Its protein product is CASSLRSTYNEQFF.

V is TRBV19 and J is TRBJ1-2, with a tentative D call TRBD1 (5 bases). Trimming shortened V by 3 bases and J by 6 bases, and 11 bases separated the two germline ends. The CDR3 totals 13 residues. The germline CDR1 and CDR2 sequences are LNHDA and SQIVND (reference sequence). CDR3 sequence: CASSIRGVDGYTF. The CDR3 DNA reads as TGTGCCAGTAGTATCAGAGGGGTGGATGGCTACACCTTC.

The rearrangement joins TRBV2 to TRBJ2-5; 7 positions match TRBD2. Germline V CDR1 and CDR2: SNHLY, FYNNEI. With V trimmed by 3 bases and J by 10 bases, 8 bases remained unmatched. The CDR3 has 13 amino acids. DNA of the CDR3: TGTGCCAGCAGTGACCTGCGGCCGGGGGGCCAGTACTTC. It codes for CASSDLRPGGQYF.

The chain is built from TRBV27 and TRBJ2-7, with 7 bases fitting TRBD2. The V segment lost 4 bases and the J segment 2 bases; nucleotides outside the gene matches: 5. The germline gives CDR1 MNHEY, CDR2 SMNVEV (reference sequence). The CDR3 extends over 14 amino acids. CDR3 amino acids: CASSYSGLPYEQYF. The CDR3 DNA follows: TGTGCCAGCAGTTATAGCGGGCTCCCCTACGAGCAGTACTTC.

As to this clone: At one end, the junction sequence differs from germline, possibly due to a read error. The chain carries TRBV7-7 and TRBJ2-7; 8 bases fit TRBD1. Germline-derived CDR1 and CDR2 are SSHAT and FNYEAQ (reference sequence). The CDR3 is 15 residues long. The CDR3 coding sequence is TGTGCTAGCAGCTCCGGCCCAGGGGGCATCTACGAGCAGTACTTC. Its protein product is CASSSGPGGIYEQYF. Full variable domain (remainder filled in from reference TRBV7-7 and TRBJ2-7): GAGVSQSPRYKVTKRGQDVTLRCDPISSHATLYWYQQALGQGPEFLTYFNYEAQPDKSGLPSDRFSAERPEGSISTLTIQRTEQRDSAMYRCASSSGPGGIYEQYFGPGTRLTVT.

The chain joins TRBV7-8 to TRBJ1-4, with D possibly TRBD1 on 6 matching bases. This CDR3 contains 13 residues. The V gene's germline CDR1 is SGHVS and CDR2 FQNEAQ. Between the trimmed V and J ends, which lost 4 bases and 6 bases, there was a span of 9 bases. The CDR3 is CASSSGQYEKLFF. CDR3 coding DNA: TGTGCCAGCAGCTCCGGACAGTATGAAAAACTGTTTTTT.

This clone appeared a single time. The rearrangement joins TRBV7-8 to TRBJ2-7; 12 nucleotides line up with TRBD2. V lost 1 base to trimming and J lost 4 bases; unmatched junction nucleotides: 8. The CDR3 has 17 amino acids. Germline V gives CDR1 SGHVS, CDR2 FQNEAQ. The CDR3 DNA reads as TGTGCCAGCAGCTTAGGACTAGCGGGAGTATCAGGTTACGAGCAGTACTTC. Residues: CASSLGLAGVSGYEQYF.

The J gene is TRBJ2-7, the V gene TRBV7-9, with D possibly being TRBD1 or TRBD2 (5 bases each). There are 15 residues in the CDR3. V gave up 0 bases and J gave up 0 bases, with 9 bases separating them. Germline CDR1 is SEHNR and CDR2 is FQNEAQ (reference sequence). The CDR3: CASSLAGRNSYEQYF. The CDR3 bases are TGTGCCAGCAGCTTAGCGGGACGGAACTCCTACGAGCAGTACTTC.

Only one count was recorded for this clone. The rearrangement uses TRBV6-5 and TRBJ2-2; TRBD1 matches 9 bases. V was pared by 5 bases and J by 1 base, with 2 bases of the junction left unmatched. The germline V gene encodes CDR1 MNHEY and CDR2 SVGAGI. The CDR3 consists of 15 residues. The CDR3 protein is CASSPTGGNTGELFF. The CDR3 region has the DNA TGTGCCAGCAGTCCGACAGGGGGGAACACCGGGGAGCTGTTTTTT.

The chain uses TRBV5-1 and TRBJ1-1; D not resolved. V was trimmed by 0 bases and J by 4 bases, leaving 7 bases between them. Germline V gene lookup returns CDR1 SGHRS and CDR2 YFSETQ. The CDR3 has 13 amino acids. For the CDR3, the DNA is TGCGCCAGCAGCTTGGCGTCCGCCACTGAAGCTTTCTTT. Its translation is CASSLASATEAFF.

The chain is built from TRBV19 and TRBJ2-3; 8 positions agree with TRBD1. The CDR3 contains 15 residues. Germline trimming cut 6 bases from V and 1 base from J; bases unmatched to any gene: 6. Germline V gene lookup returns CDR1 LNHDA and CDR2 SQIVND (reference sequence). For the CDR3, the DNA is TGTGCCAGTAGCTCACTGACAGGGGGCACAGATACGCAGTATTTT. The encoded protein is CASSSLTGGTDTQYF.

This chain uses TRBV4-1 with TRBJ2-3; the match to TRBD2 covers 12 bases. V was clipped by 5 bases and J by 3 bases; unmatched bases: 6. This CDR3 is built from 16 residues. Germline V lookup: CDR1 MGHRA, CDR2 YSYEKL. The CDR3 reads CASSGLAGPGTDTQYF. CDR3 nucleotide sequence: TGCGCCAGCAGCGGACTAGCGGGGCCAGGGACAGATACGCAGTATTTT.

This chain uses TRBV9 with TRBJ2-1; D is perhaps TRBD2 (8 bases). Germline V lookup: CDR1 SGDLS, CDR2 YYNGEE. Between the trimmed V and J ends, which lost 3 bases and 8 bases, there was a span of 33 bases. This CDR3 has 20 residues. In DNA, the CDR3 is TGTGCCAGCAGCGGGACAGTACAGGGGAGCGGGAGTTCCCCTTTCCATGAGCAGTTCTTC. Translating it yields CASSGTVQGSGSSPFHEQFF.

The chain carries TRBV27 and TRBJ2-1; no firm D call. V lost 2 bases and J lost 7, with 12 bases in between. The CDR3 covers 14 residues. Germline V gene sequence: CDR1 MNHEY, CDR2 SMNVEV (reference sequence). The CDR3, as DNA: TGTGCCAGCAGTTTACTTAGGGTTTCGAATGAGCAGTTCTTC. As protein: CASSLLRVSNEQFF.

The gene calls are TRBV15 and TRBJ1-2, with a tentative D call TRBD1 (5 bases). The CDR3 consists of 14 residues. CDR1 and CDR2 (germline): LNHNV, YYDKDF (reference sequence). The ends were cut back, 6 bases at V and 7 bases at J, with 18 bases in the middle. CDR3 region: CATSTTEGTGGYTF. In DNA, the CDR3 is TGTGCCACCAGTACGACAGAAGGTACGGGTGGCTACACCTTC. The variable domain in full, with the rest retrieved from reference TRBV15 and TRBJ1-2, is DAMVIQNPRYQVTQFGKPVTLSCSQTLNHNVMYWYQQKSSQAPKLLFHYYDKDFNNEADTPDNFQSRRPNTSFCFLDIRSPGLGDTAMYLCATSTTEGTGGYTFGSGTRLTVV.

The chain uses TRBV6-1 and TRBJ2-7, with D tentatively TRBD1 (6 bases). The CDR3 is 15 residues long. V was shortened by 6 bases and J by 2 bases, with 17 bases between the two germline ends. Germline values: CDR1 MNHNS, CDR2 SASEGT. Written as DNA, the CDR3 is TGTGCCAGCAGCCACGGGCAGGGGCCAGCCTACGAGCAGTACTTC. Translated: CASSHGQGPAYEQYF.

For this clone: Other DNA sequences within the sample encode an identical CDR3. V and J are TRBV18 and TRBJ2-7; D is unclear. CDR3 length: 12 residues. V gave up 6 bases and J gave up 0 bases, with 6 bases separating them. The germline CDR1 and CDR2 sequences are KGHSH and LQKENI. The CDR3: CASSPSSYEQYF. For the CDR3, the DNA is TGTGCCAGCTCCCCAAGCTCCTACGAGCAGTACTTC. Supplemented by reference TRBV18 and TRBJ2-7, the full variable domain reads NAGVMQNPRHLVRRRGQEARLRCSPMKGHSHVYWYRQLPEEGLKFMVYLQKENIIDESGMPKERFSAEFPKEGPSILRIQQVVRGDSAAYFCASSPSSYEQYFGPGTRLTVT.

The chain recombines TRBV19 with TRBJ2-7; D uncertain. The length of the CDR3 is 15 residues. Germline assignment: CDR1 LNHDA and CDR2 SQIVND (reference sequence). The V end was cut by 4 bases, the J end by 0 bases, with 13 bases between. CDR3 DNA: TGTGCCAGTAGTACCCGCTCCTCTGGCTCCTACGAGCAGTACTTC. Its protein product is CASSTRSSGSYEQYF.

The V call is TRBV4-1, the J call TRBJ1-2; no reliable D call. V shed 2 bases and J shed 7 bases, with 17 bases lying between them. This CDR3 contains 15 residues. Germline V gene sequence: CDR1 MGHRA, CDR2 YSYEKL. CDR3 in DNA: TGCGCCAGCAGCCAAAGCGAGGTATCGACGGGTGGCTACACCTTC. As protein: CASSQSEVSTGGYTF.